This T cell receptor beta chain is drawn from a study of T cells in Graves' hyperthyroidism and ophthalmopathy. The source material, RNA transcripts, was used to amplify TCR beta CDR3 regions. First-round RT-PCR targeting the TCR CDR3 was performed with the HTBI primer set. TCRdb ran MiXCR on the multiplex PCR reads and lists one entry per CDR3 protein. The table includes roughly 38,000 distinct CDR3 sequences, around half detected once. The table lists this clonotype with a count of one. What it binds is unknown. In this CDR3 the conserved last residue, phenylalanine or tryptophan, is missing, so a read error is likely. Recently diagnosed hyperthyroidism of less than 2 months' duration affected patients aged 18 to 65. Study-level points and caveats: From stable hyperthyroidism, ophthalmopathy was set apart by a 13 V-J model.

The CDR3 covers 14 residues. The germline gives CDR1 MNHNY, CDR2 SVGAGI (reference sequence). J gave up 4 bases and V 3 bases, and 4 bases lay outside the gene matches. Sequenced input: blood. V usage is TRBV6-6 and J usage is TRBJ1-1; TRBD1 matches 8 bases. This TCR was sampled from a woman in her forties or fifties with Graves' hyperthyroidism that later progressed to Graves' ophthalmopathy. CDR3 sequence (DNA): TGTGCCAGCAGTTATGGACAGGGACGCACTGAAGCTTTCTTG. It encodes CASSYGQGRTEAFL.